This T cell receptor (beta chain) was sequenced during a study of shared clonotypes between healthy human individuals. Profiled with immunoSEQ multiplex PCR; TCRdb holds only in-frame clones, not every one. The data hold roughly 2,500,000 clones, with 90% to 95% observed a single time. This clone was seen a single time. Within the sample, other DNA sequences also encode this same CDR3. The V segment lost 0 bases and the J segment 2 bases; nucleotides outside the gene matches: 3. The CDR3 runs to 15 residues. Germline CDR1 reads SGHRS; CDR2 reads YFSETQ. The sequencing sample was made of naive CD4+ T cells from PBMCs. Stated subset: CD45RA+ positively selected. This chain joins TRBV5-1 and TRBJ1-1; 8 nucleotides line up with TRBD1. This clonotype originated in a man between 18 and 35 years old in good health. Some clones in this sample may be carry-over from other donors' samples. CDR3 residues: CASSLGGQDNTEAFF. The CDR3 DNA reads TGCGCCAGCAGCTTGGGGGGACAGGACAACACTGAAGCTTTCTTT.